The present T cell receptor (beta chain) was sequenced within a study of shared T cell receptors in the human thymus. Repertoires were generated with immunoSEQ multiplex PCR, while TCRdb's copy carries only in-frame clones and drops some. Among 500,000 to 750,000 clones listed, roughly 88% were seen once. From germline, CDR1 is SNHLY and CDR2 FYNNEI. V dropped 3 bases and J dropped 7; count of bases not matched to a gene: 10. CDR3 length equals 17 residues. This clone was seen once. These sequences were also reported in another study, on human thymus T cells. This second report adds: Donors consisted of healthy Finnish infants (having corrective surgery for congenital heart defects). Resections that were taken during corrective heart surgery supplied the thymus tissue. There appeared to be biased usage of V and J genes in thymic and blood repertoires. Related research reported highly overlapping thymic repertoires among unrelated individuals.

The sequenced sample was thymocytes. The chain links TRBV2 to TRBJ2-1, with 12 bases matching TRBD2. This clonotype was sampled from a boy in the first two years of life with a congenital heart defect. CDR3 nucleotide sequence: TGTGCCAGCAGTGAGTCCCGACTAGCGGGAGTGGGGAATGAGCAGTTCTTC. Protein product: CASSESRLAGVGNEQFF.